This T cell receptor beta chain was observed in a study of T cell repertoires in cytomegalovirus infection. Looking at the study overall: In public TCR beta signatures, there were indications of both CMV infection and matching HLA type. Study-wide results and caveats: Public TCR beta family frequency separated CMV-and-HLA carriers, including in an independent cohort.

This clonotype was seen a few times. Its target is unknown. TCRdb re-analysed the reads in MiXCR, keeping a single row per CDR3 protein. The repertoire includes roughly 500,000 distinct CDR3 sequences, around 11% of them detected once, and about a tenth sits in the top ten. Sequencing used PBMCs. This TCR came from a human donor in good health (CMV status not recorded). Some clones in this sample may be carry-over from other donors' samples.

The CDR3 here is CASSTNRDVWNMNTEAFF. The DNA of the CDR3 is TGTGCCAGTAGTACGAACAGGGATGTGTGGAACATGAACACTGAAGCTTTCTTT. The rearrangement joins TRBV19 to TRBJ1-1; maybe TRBD1 (6 bases). Germline loops: CDR1 LNHDA, CDR2 SQIVND (reference sequence). V was pared by 4 bases and J by 0 bases, with 21 bases between. This CDR3 is 18 amino acids long.